Listed here are 11 T cell receptor beta chains from one sample, sequenced in a study of CD8 T cells in Susac syndrome. After extraction with the RNeasy kit, roughly 0.45 to 1 ug of the RNA was reverse transcribed using random hexamers. Using its own MiXCR run on the immunoSEQ multiplex PCR reads, TCRdb lists one record per CDR3 protein. The sample records 150,000 to 200,000 distinct CDR3 sequences, around 94% being singletons. The sequencing sample was made of CD4+ T cells from PBMCs. The receptors here all came from a human donor in good health.

This clonotype was detected only once. The chain couples TRBV30 to TRBJ2-7; TRBD1 might be the D (5 bases). Germline CDR1 is GTSNPN and CDR2 is SVGIG (reference sequence). The V end was cut by 0 bases, the J end by 3 bases, with 6 bases between. The CDR3 sequence is 12 residues long. This CDR3 reads CAWSVRGYEQYF. For the CDR3, the DNA is TGTGCCTGGAGTGTAAGGGGCTACGAGCAGTACTTC.

The V and J genes are TRBV29-1 and TRBJ2-1; no definite D call. V lost 6 bases and J lost 4, with 13 bases in between. The CDR3 sequence is 13 residues long. Germline V gene data show CDR1 as SQVTM and CDR2 as ANQGSEA. CDR3 DNA sequence: TGCAGCGTAGACTTAGACATTTACAATGAGCAGTTCTTC. Amino acids: CSVDLDIYNEQFF.

The V and J genes are TRBV4-3 and TRBJ1-6, with D hard to call. The germline V and J ends were trimmed by 0 bases and 7 bases, with 7 bases remaining between them. Germline CDR1 and CDR2: LGHNA and YSLEER. The CDR3 is made up of 14 amino acids. In nucleotides, the CDR3 is TGCGCCAGCAGCCAAGATGGCATGAATTCACCCCTCCACTTT. Translated: CASSQDGMNSPLHF.

The rearrangement uses TRBV5-6 and TRBJ2-5; 7 nucleotides line up with TRBD1. The CDR3 sequence is 15 residues long. From germline, CDR1 is SGHDT and CDR2 YYEEEE. V lost 2 bases, J lost 4 bases, and 8 bases stayed unmatched. The CDR3 sequence is CASSFRTGLGETQYF. CDR3 DNA: TGTGCCAGCAGCTTCCGGACAGGACTTGGAGAGACCCAGTACTTC.

The DNA for the CDR3 is TGCAGTGCTAGTAAACCGGGACAGGGGATTGGCTACACCTTC. Amino acids: CSASKPGQGIGYTF. The chain combines TRBV20-1 with TRBJ1-2, with TRBD1 matching 10 bases. V dropped 3 bases and J dropped 7; count of bases not matched to a gene: 8. The CDR3 covers 14 residues. From germline, CDR1 is DFQATT and CDR2 SNEGSKA (reference sequence).

The chain uses TRBV29-1 and TRBJ1-1, with 10 bases identical to TRBD1. With V trimmed by 3 bases and J by 6 bases, 4 bases remained unmatched. Germline V CDR1 and CDR2: SQVTM, ANQGSEA. This CDR3 region has 13 residues. The CDR3 DNA follows: TGCAGCGTTGATGGACAGGGGGGGTCTGAAGCTTTCTTT. Encoded protein: CSVDGQGGSEAFF.

CDR3 amino acids: CAWSANTDGTCHF. Here the CDR3 DNA reads TGTGCCTGGAGCGCGAACACCGATGGGACCTGCCATTTT. The J gene is TRBJ1-5, the V gene TRBV30, with D tentatively TRBD1 (5 bases). CDR3 length: 13 residues. Germline V gene data show CDR1 as GTSNPN and CDR2 as SVGIG (reference sequence). Trimming pared 3 bases from V and 16 bases from J, leaving 22 bases between.

This clonotype has more than one count but fewer than ten. The gene calls are TRBV9 and TRBJ2-2; no definite D call. CDR1 and CDR2 (germline): SGDLS, YYNGEE. The length of the CDR3 is 12 residues. With 2 bases removed from V and 2 bases from J, the gap between germline ends came to 1 base. CDR3 coding DNA: TGTGCCAGCAGCGTTAACACCGGGGAGCTGTTTTTT. Amino acids: CASSVNTGELFF.

The rearrangement links TRBV2 to TRBJ2-7; D remains ambiguous. The germline gives CDR1 SNHLY, CDR2 FYNNEI. The CDR3 sequence is 12 residues long. V shed 7 bases and J shed 3 bases, with 10 bases lying between them. DNA of the CDR3: TGTGCCAGCATGATAATGAGCTACGAGCAGTACTTC. Translation gives CASMIMSYEQYF.

V gene TRBV7-2 combines with J gene TRBJ1-2; 9 positions agree with TRBD1. The CDR3 has 13 amino acids. Germline V gene data show CDR1 as SGHTA and CDR2 as FQGNSA. With 4 bases clipped from V and 8 bases from J, the junction kept 5 bases outside the gene matches. Here the CDR3 DNA reads TGTGCCAGCAGCTCTTGGACAGGGGCCGGCTACACCTTC. Encoded protein: CASSSWTGAGYTF.

The chain couples TRBV25-1 to TRBJ2-5; unclear D gene. V lost 3 bases and J 2 bases, leaving 4 bases between the germline ends. CDR1 is MGHDK, CDR2 SYGVNS, per germline. The CDR3 runs to 12 residues. The CDR3 DNA is TGTGCCAGCAGTGACGATCAAGAGACCCAGTACTTC. Protein sequence: CASSDDQETQYF.